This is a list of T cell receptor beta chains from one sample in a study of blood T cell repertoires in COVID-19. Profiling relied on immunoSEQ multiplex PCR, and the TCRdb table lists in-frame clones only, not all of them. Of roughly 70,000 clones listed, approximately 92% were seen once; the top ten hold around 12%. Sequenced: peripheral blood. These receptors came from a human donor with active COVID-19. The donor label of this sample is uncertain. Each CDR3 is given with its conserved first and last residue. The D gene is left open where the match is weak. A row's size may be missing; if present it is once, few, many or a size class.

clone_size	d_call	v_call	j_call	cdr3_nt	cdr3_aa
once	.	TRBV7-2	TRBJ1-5	TGTGCCAGCAGCTGGCAGGGAAGCAATCAGCCCCAGCATTTT	CASSWQGSNQPQHF
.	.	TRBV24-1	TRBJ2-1	TGTGCCACCAGTGATACAGACAGAGATCAGCAGTTCTTC	CATSDTDRDQQFF
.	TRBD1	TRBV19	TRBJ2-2	TGTGCCAGTAGTCCTTGGGACAGTCGGAAGACCGGGGAGCTGTTTTTT	CASSPWDSRKTGELFF
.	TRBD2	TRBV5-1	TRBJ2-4	TGCGCCAGCAGCTTGGCCGGGACTAGCTCCCCAAAAAACATTCAGTACTTC	CASSLAGTSSPKNIQYF
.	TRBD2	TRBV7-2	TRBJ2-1	TGTGCCAGCAGCTTTTCAGCGGGAGGCCACAATGAGCAGTTCTTC	CASSFSAGGHNEQFF
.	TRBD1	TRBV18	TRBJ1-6	TGTGCCAGCTCACCAGGGACAGGGATTAATTCACCCCTCCACTTT	CASSPGTGINSPLHF
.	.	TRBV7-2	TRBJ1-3	TGTGCCAGCAGCACCCCACTACTTTCTGGAAACACCATATATTTT	CASSTPLLSGNTIYF
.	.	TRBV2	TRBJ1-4	TGTGCCAGTGCCCCATCGGGTAGGCAGAATGAAAAACTGTTTTTT	CASAPSGRQNEKLFF
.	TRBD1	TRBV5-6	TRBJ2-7	TGTGCCAGCAGCCCCCGGGACAGGGGTCGCAACGAGCAGTACTTC	CASSPRDRGRNEQYF
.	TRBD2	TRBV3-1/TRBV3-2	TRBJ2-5	TGTGCCAGCAGCCAGACTAGCGGGAGTGGGGGAGAGACCCAGTACTTC	CASSQTSGSGGETQYF
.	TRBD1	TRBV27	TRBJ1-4	TGTGCCAGCAGTTTATGGCAGGGGGCGTCTGAAAAACTGTTTTTT	CASSLWQGASEKLFF
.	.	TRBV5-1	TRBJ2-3	TGCGCCAGCAGCTTGGTGCTAGCCCCAAGCACAGATACGCAGTATTTT	CASSLVLAPSTDTQYF
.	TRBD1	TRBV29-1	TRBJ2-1	TGCAGCGTTGCACAGGGGTTCAATGAGCAGTTCTTC	CSVAQGFNEQFF
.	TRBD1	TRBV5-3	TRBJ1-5	TGTGCCAGAAGCTTGGCTAGGCGGGACAGGGGCAATCAGCCCCAGCATTTT	CARSLARRDRGNQPQHF
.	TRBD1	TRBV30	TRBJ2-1	TGTGCCTGGAGAACAGGGGGCGCCAAGCAGTTCTTC	CAWRTGGAKQFF
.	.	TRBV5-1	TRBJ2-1	TGCGCCAGCAGCTTGGATAACGGCTCCTACAATGAGCAGTTCTTC	CASSLDNGSYNEQFF
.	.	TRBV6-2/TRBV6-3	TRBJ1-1	TGTGCCAGCAGTGGACAGCTGAACACTGAAGCTTTCTTT	CASSGQLNTEAFF